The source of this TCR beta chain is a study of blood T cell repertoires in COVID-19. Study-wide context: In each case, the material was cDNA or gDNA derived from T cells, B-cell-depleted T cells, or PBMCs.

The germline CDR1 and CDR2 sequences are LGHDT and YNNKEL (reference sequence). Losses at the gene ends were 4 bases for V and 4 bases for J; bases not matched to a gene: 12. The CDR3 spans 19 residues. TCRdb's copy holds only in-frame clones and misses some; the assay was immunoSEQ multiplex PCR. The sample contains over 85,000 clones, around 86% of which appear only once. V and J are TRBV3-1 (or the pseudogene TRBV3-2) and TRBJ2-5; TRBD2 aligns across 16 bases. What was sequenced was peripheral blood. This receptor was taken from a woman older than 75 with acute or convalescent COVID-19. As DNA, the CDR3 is TGTGCCAGCAGCCTCCAGGCCGGGACTAGCGGGGGGGCCGGAGAGACCCAGTACTTC. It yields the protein CASSLQAGTSGGAGETQYF.